Listed here are 7 T cell receptor beta chains from one sample, sequenced in a study of response to subunit inactivated influenza vaccine. TCRdb analysed the RT-PCR reads with MiXCR anew, one entry per CDR3 protein. This sample has 400,000 to 550,000 distinct CDR3 sequences; over 25% occur once, and the top ten carry under 2.5%. Here the sequenced sample was CD4+ T cells sorted from PBMCs, taken 4 to 6 days after vaccination. The receptors originated from a middle-aged man who received an inactivated influenza vaccine.

This clonotype came up a few times. The CDR3 protein is CASSHRGYGNEQYF. The CDR3 region has the DNA TGTGCCAGCAGTCACAGGGGTTACGGGAACGAGCAGTACTTC. The chain joins TRBV6-5 to TRBJ2-7; 7 nucleotides agree with TRBD1. Germline V lookup: CDR1 MNHEY, CDR2 SVGAGI. This CDR3 spans 14 amino acids. Germline trimming cut 5 bases from V and 5 bases from J; bases unmatched to any gene: 9.

The chain couples TRBV10-3 to TRBJ1-5, with D hard to call. Trimming shortened V by 2 bases and J by 4 bases, and 6 bases separated the two germline ends. The CDR3 length is 13 residues. Germline loops: CDR1 ENHRY, CDR2 SYGVKD. The CDR3 here is CAISETQNQPQHF. The CDR3 DNA is TGTGCCATCAGTGAGACACAGAATCAGCCCCAGCATTTT.

This chain uses TRBV12-3 or TRBV12-4 with TRBJ2-3; perhaps TRBD2 as D (5 bases). The V end lost 7 bases, the J end lost 6 bases, and 26 bases lay between the germline ends. The CDR3 loop spans 17 amino acids. CDR3 amino acids: CASTYRKAASSLDTQYF. The CDR3 bases are TGTGCCAGCACTTACCGGAAAGCGGCCTCGAGTCTCGATACGCAGTATTTT.

This clonotype was seen a handful of times. The chain uses TRBV11-2 and TRBJ2-5; 8 bases agree with TRBD1. Germline assignment: CDR1 SGHAT and CDR2 FQNNGV. With 5 bases clipped from V and 7 bases from J, the junction kept 18 bases outside the gene matches. This CDR3 spans 17 amino acids. Here the CDR3 DNA reads TGTGCCAGCAGCACATTACGCGGACAGGGATGGTACGGGACCCAGTACTTC. This translates into CASSTLRGQGWYGTQYF.

Here the CDR3 reads CATSEGGRDTQYF. The CDR3 nucleotides read TGTGCCACCAGTGAGGGCGGAAGAGATACGCAGTATTTT. The chain has TRBV24-1 and TRBJ2-3; D ambiguous. The V gene's germline CDR1 is KGHDR and CDR2 SFDVKD. The V and J ends lost 4 bases and 5 bases respectively, with 9 bases between them. There are 13 residues in the CDR3.

The CDR3: CASSEVGGGYTEAFF. The CDR3 DNA reads TGTGCCAGCAGTGAAGTTGGAGGGGGCTACACTGAAGCTTTCTTT. The chain carries TRBV6-1 and TRBJ1-1; 7 nucleotides agree with TRBD1. The CDR3 extends over 15 amino acids. V dropped 1 base and J dropped 3; count of bases not matched to a gene: 5. Germline V lookup: CDR1 MNHNS, CDR2 SASEGT.

The chain carries TRBV10-3 and TRBJ2-1; D might be TRBD2 (5 bases). The CDR3 contains 12 residues. Germline V gives CDR1 ENHRY, CDR2 SYGVKD. Between the trimmed V and J ends, which lost 6 bases and 7 bases, there was a span of 10 bases. The CDR3 reads CAIRLGDNEQFF. In DNA, the CDR3 is TGTGCCATCAGACTAGGAGATAATGAGCAGTTCTTC.